The 12 T cell receptor beta chains below all came from one sample that was sequenced in a study of blood T cell repertoires in COVID-19. Clones were read by immunoSEQ multiplex PCR, and TCRdb kept only the in-frame ones, dropping some. The repertoire consists of about 300,000 clones, with about 83% occurring once and the leading ten covering roughly 1.2%. The sequenced sample consisted of peripheral blood. All receptors come from a woman in her forties or fifties with acute or convalescent COVID-19.

The chain has TRBV30 and TRBJ1-2, with TRBD1 matching 8 bases. This CDR3 is built from 13 residues. CDR1 is GTSNPN, CDR2 SVGIG, per germline (reference sequence). Trimming at V came to 1 base and at J to 6 bases, leaving 4 bases not matched to a gene. This CDR3 is CAWSDSGGDGYTF. As DNA, the CDR3 is TGTGCCTGGAGTGACTCAGGGGGCGATGGCTACACCTTC.

This chain uses TRBV5-4 with TRBJ2-5, with 13 bases that match TRBD2. CDR1 SGHNT and CDR2 YYREEE come from the germline V gene (reference sequence). The CDR3 is 15 amino acids. Trimming removed 4 bases from V and 5 bases from J; junction bases left unmatched: 5. The CDR3 loop is CASSQTSGGAETQYF. For the CDR3, the DNA is TGTGCCAGCAGCCAAACTAGCGGGGGGGCCGAGACCCAGTACTTC.

The chain joins TRBV7-2 to TRBJ2-1, with TRBD2 as a possible D gene (6 bases). The V gene lost 3 bases and the J gene lost 6 bases, with 12 bases spanning the gap. This CDR3 has 14 amino acids. Germline loops: CDR1 SGHTA, CDR2 FQGNSA. CDR3: CASSFSLALNEQFF. Here the CDR3 DNA reads TGTGCCAGCAGCTTTTCGCTAGCGCTCAATGAGCAGTTCTTC. Full variable domain (outside the CDR3, taken from reference TRBV7-2 and TRBJ2-1): GAGVSQSPSNKVTEKGKDVELRCDPISGHTALYWYRQSLGQGLEFLIYFQGNSAPDKSGLPSDRFSAERTGGSVSTLTIQRTQQEDSAVYLCASSFSLALNEQFFGPGTRLTVL.

The chain uses TRBV7-2 and TRBJ2-2; the D gene is possibly TRBD1 (6 bases). The CDR3 consists of 15 residues. Germline V gives CDR1 SGHTA, CDR2 FQGNSA. The V and J ends lost 5 bases and 2 bases respectively, with 12 bases between them. CDR3 residues: CASSPGTLNTGELFF. The DNA for the CDR3 is TGTGCCAGCAGCCCTGGGACACTCAACACCGGGGAGCTGTTTTTT.

This chain connects TRBV28 to TRBJ1-5; D is perhaps TRBD1 (5 bases). Trimming shortened V by 6 bases and J by 8 bases, and 14 bases separated the two germline ends. The CDR3 totals 13 residues. Germline assignment: CDR1 MDHEN and CDR2 SYDVKM. In DNA form, the CDR3 reads TGTGCCAGCAGCATGGGGGGGTTTAAGCCCCAGCATTTT. Amino acids: CASSMGGFKPQHF. Full variable domain (outside the CDR3, taken from reference TRBV28 and TRBJ1-5): DVKVTQSSRYLVKRTGEKVFLECVQDMDHENMFWYRQDPGLGLRLIYFSYDVKMKEKGDIPEGYSVSREKKERFSLILESASTNQTSMYLCASSMGGFKPQHFGDGTRLSIL.

This chain uses TRBV2 with TRBJ2-1, with TRBD1 identical over 10 bases. The germline CDR1 and CDR2 sequences are SNHLY and FYNNEI. The CDR3 runs 14 residues. V dropped 4 bases and J dropped 6; count of bases not matched to a gene: 3. The CDR3 spells CASSVGTGANEQFF. CDR3 nucleotide sequence: TGTGCCAGCAGTGTCGGGACAGGGGCCAATGAGCAGTTCTTC.

The chain employs TRBV19 and TRBJ1-4; tentative D call: TRBD1 (6 bases). V gave up 5 bases and J gave up 2 bases, with 18 bases separating them. This CDR3 region has 17 residues. Germline CDR1 is LNHDA and CDR2 is SQIVND (reference sequence). CDR3 DNA: TGTGCCAGTAGTTTTCACAGGGTCGACTTTACTAATGAAAAACTGTTTTTT. It yields the protein CASSFHRVDFTNEKLFF.

The count of this clone is one. This chain connects TRBV5-4 to TRBJ1-2, with 9 positions matching TRBD1. Germline assignment: CDR1 SGHNT and CDR2 YYREEE (reference sequence). V lost 0 bases and J lost 4; bases outside the gene matches: 1. There are 14 residues in the CDR3. CDR3 sequence reads: CASSLDRGLYGYTF. CDR3 nucleotides: TGTGCCAGCAGCTTGGACAGGGGGCTCTATGGCTACACCTTC.

This chain joins TRBV3-1 (or the pseudogene TRBV3-2) and TRBJ2-1; D gene unclear. Germline-derived CDR1 and CDR2 are LGHDT and YNNKEL (reference sequence). V was shortened by 7 bases and J by 3 bases, with 19 bases between the two germline ends. The CDR3 is 16 amino acids. For the CDR3, the DNA is TGTGCCAGCACCCAGGTCTCCCCGGAGAACTACAATGAGCAGTTCTTC. As protein: CASTQVSPENYNEQFF.

The chain recombines TRBV2 with TRBJ1-3, with D possibly being TRBD1 (6 bases). Per germline, CDR1 SNHLY and CDR2 FYNNEI. Deletions cut 6 bases from V and 0 bases from J, with 12 bases between. The CDR3 length is 15 residues. The CDR3 nucleotides read TGTGCCAGCAGGAGGACAGTCAACTCTGGAAACACCATATATTTT. This translates into CASRRTVNSGNTIYF.

The chain joins TRBV7-2 to TRBJ2-7; 16 positions match TRBD2. V trimming: 5 bases; J trimming: 3 bases; junction bases outside the gene matches: 10. The CDR3 contains 18 residues. The germline gives CDR1 SGHTA, CDR2 FQGNSA. The CDR3 coding sequence is TGTGCCAGCAGCCAAATGGGACTAGCGGGAGGGTATCGCTACGAGCAGTACTTC. Translation: CASSQMGLAGGYRYEQYF.

This clone was counted a single time. The rearrangement joins TRBV4-1 to TRBJ2-1; maybe TRBD2 (6 bases). Trimming stripped 2 bases from V and 0 bases from J, with 14 bases between. This CDR3 region has 17 residues. Germline CDR1 is MGHRA and CDR2 is YSYEKL. DNA of the CDR3: TGCGCCAGCAGCCAATTGCCGGGACTTCTCTCCTACAATGAGCAGTTCTTC. This translates into CASSQLPGLLSYNEQFF.